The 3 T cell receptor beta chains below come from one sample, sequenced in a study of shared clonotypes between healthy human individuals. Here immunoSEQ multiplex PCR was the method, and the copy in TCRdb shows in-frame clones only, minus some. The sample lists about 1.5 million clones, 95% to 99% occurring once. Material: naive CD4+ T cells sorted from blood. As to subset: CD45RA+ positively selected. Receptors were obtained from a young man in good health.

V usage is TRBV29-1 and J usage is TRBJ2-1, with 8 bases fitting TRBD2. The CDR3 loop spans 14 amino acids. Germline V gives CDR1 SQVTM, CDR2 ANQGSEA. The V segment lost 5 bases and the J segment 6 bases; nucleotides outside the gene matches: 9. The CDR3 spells CSVLARLASNEQFF. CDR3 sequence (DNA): TGCAGCGTTTTGGCGAGACTAGCGAGCAATGAGCAGTTCTTC.

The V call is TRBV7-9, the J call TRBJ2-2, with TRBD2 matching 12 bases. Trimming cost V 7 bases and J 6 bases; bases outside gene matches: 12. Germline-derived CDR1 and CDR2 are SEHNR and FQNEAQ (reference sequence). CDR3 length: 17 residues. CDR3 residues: CASNLGLAGLGAGELFF. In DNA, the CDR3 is TGTGCCAGCAACCTCGGACTAGCGGGACTTGGGGCCGGGGAGCTGTTTTTT.

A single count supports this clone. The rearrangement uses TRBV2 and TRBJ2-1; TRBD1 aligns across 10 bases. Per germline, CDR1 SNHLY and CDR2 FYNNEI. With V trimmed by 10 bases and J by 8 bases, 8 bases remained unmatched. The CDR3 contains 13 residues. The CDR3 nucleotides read TGTGCCACTGGGACAGGGGTAAGCGATGAGCAGTTCTTC. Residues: CATGTGVSDEQFF. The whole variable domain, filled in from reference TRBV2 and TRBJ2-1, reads EPEVTQTPSHQVTQMGQEVILRCVPISNHLYFYWYRQILGQKVEFLVSFYNNEISEKSEIFDDQFSVERPDGSNFTLKIRSTKLEDSAMYFCATGTGVSDEQFFGPGTRLTVL.